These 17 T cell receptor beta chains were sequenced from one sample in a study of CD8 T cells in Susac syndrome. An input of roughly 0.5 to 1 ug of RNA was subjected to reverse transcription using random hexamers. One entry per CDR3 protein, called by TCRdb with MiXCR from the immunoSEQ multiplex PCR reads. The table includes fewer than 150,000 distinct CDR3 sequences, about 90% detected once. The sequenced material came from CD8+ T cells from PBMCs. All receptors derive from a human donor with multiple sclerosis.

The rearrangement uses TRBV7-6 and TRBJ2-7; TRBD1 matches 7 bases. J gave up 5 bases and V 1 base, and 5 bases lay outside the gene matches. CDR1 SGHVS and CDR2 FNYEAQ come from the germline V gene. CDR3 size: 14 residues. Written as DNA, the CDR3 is TGTGCCAGCAGCTTAGAAGGACAGGAACACGAGCAGTACTTC. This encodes CASSLEGQEHEQYF.

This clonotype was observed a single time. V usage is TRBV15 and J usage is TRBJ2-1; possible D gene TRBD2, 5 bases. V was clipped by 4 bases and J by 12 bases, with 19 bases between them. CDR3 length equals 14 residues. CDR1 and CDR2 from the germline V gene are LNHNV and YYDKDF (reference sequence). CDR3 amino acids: CATSTGRASQSQFF. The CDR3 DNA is TGTGCCACCAGCACCGGGCGGGCTAGTCAATCGCAGTTCTTC.

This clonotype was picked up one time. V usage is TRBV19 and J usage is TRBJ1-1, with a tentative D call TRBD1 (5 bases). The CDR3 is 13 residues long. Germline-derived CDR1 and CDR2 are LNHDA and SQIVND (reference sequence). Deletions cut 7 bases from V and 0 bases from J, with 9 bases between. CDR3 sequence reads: CASNRGLNTEAFF. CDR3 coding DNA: TGTGCCAGTAATAGGGGACTGAACACTGAAGCTTTCTTT. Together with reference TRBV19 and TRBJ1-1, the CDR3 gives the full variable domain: DGGITQSPKYLFRKEGQNVTLSCEQNLNHDAMYWYRQDPGQGLRLIYYSQIVNDFQKGDIAEGYSVSREKKESFPLTVTSAQKNPTAFYLCASNRGLNTEAFFGQGTRLTVV.

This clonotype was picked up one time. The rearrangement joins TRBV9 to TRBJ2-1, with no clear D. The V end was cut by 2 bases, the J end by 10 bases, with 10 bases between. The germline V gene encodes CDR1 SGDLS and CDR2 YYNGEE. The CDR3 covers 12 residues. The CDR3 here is CASSVRPGEQFF. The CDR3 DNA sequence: TGTGCCAGCAGCGTTAGACCCGGGGAGCAGTTCTTC.

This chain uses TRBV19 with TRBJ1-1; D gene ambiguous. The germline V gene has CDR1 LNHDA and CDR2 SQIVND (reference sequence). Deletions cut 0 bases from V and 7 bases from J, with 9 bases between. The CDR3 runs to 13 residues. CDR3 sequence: CASSIDNPGEAFF. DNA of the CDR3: TGTGCCAGTAGTATAGACAATCCTGGTGAAGCTTTCTTT.

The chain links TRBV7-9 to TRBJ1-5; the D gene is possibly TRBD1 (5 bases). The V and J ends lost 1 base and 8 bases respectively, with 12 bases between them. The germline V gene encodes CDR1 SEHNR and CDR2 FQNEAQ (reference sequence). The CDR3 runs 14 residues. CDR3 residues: CASSLGTDKEPQHF. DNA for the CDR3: TGTGCCAGCAGCTTAGGCACGGACAAGGAGCCCCAGCATTTT. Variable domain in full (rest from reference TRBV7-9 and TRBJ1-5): DTGVSQNPRHKITKRGQNVTFRCDPISEHNRLYWYRQTLGQGPEFLTYFQNEAQLEKSRLLSDRFSAERPKGSFSTLEIQRTEQGDSAMYLCASSLGTDKEPQHFGDGTRLSIL.

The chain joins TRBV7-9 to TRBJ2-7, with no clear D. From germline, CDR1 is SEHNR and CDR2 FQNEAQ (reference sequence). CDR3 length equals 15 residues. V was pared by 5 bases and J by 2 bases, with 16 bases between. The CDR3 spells CASSPAGGITYEQYF. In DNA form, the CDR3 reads TGTGCCAGCAGCCCGGCCGGTGGAATCACCTACGAGCAGTACTTC.

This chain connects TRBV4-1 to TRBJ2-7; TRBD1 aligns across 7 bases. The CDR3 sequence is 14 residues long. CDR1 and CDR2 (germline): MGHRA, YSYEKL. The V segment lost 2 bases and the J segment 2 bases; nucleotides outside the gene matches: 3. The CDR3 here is CASSQPTGAYEQYF. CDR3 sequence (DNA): TGCGCCAGCAGCCAACCTACAGGGGCCTACGAGCAGTACTTC.

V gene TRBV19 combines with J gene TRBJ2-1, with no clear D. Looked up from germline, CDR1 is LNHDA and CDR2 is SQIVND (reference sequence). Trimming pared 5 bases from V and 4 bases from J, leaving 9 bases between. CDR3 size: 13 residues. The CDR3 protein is CASSFDLYNEQFF. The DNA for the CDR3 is TGTGCCAGTAGTTTTGACCTTTACAATGAGCAGTTCTTC.

CDR3 sequence reads: CAISESSYEQYF. DNA for the CDR3: TGTGCCATCAGTGAAAGCTCCTACGAGCAGTACTTC. This chain connects TRBV10-3 to TRBJ2-7; no clear D gene. The germline V gene encodes CDR1 ENHRY and CDR2 SYGVKD. CDR3 length: 12 residues. V dropped 3 bases and J dropped 0 bases, with 3 bases sitting between them.

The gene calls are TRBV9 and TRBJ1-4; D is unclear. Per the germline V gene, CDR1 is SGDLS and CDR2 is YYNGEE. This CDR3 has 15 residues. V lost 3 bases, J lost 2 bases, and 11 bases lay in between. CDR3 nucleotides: TGTGCCAGCAGCGATCCCGGGCCCACTAATGAAAAACTGTTTTTT. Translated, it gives CASSDPGPTNEKLFF. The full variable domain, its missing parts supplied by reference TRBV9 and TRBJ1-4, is DSGVTQTPKHLITATGQRVTLRCSPRSGDLSVYWYQQSLDQGLQFLIQYYNGEERAKGNILERFSAQQFPDLHSELNLSSLELGDSALYFCASSDPGPTNEKLFFGSGTQLSVL.

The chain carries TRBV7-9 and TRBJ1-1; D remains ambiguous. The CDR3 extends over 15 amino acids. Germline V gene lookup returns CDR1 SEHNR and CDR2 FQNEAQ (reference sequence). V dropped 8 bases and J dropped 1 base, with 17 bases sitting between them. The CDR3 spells CASCPTGAGNTEAFF. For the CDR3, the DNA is TGTGCCAGCTGCCCCACGGGCGCAGGGAACACTGAAGCTTTCTTT.

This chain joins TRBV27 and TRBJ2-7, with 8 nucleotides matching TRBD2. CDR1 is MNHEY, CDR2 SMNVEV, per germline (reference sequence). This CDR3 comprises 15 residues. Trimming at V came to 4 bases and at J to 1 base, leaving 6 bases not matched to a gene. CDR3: CASSWSSGASYEQYF. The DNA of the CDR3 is TGTGCCAGCAGTTGGAGTAGCGGGGCGTCCTACGAGCAGTACTTC.

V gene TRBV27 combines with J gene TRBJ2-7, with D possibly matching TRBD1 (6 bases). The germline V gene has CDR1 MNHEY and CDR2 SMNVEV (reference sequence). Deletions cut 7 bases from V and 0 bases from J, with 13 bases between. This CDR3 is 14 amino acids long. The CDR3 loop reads CASKGHKDSYEQYF. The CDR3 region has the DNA TGTGCCAGCAAGGGACACAAGGACTCCTACGAGCAGTACTTC.

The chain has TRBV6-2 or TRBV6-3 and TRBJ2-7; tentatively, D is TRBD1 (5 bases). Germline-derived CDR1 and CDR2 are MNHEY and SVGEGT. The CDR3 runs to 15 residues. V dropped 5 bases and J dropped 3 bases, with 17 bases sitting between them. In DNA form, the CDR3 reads TGTGCCAGCAGTACCCTCGACAGCAGACTCTACGAGCAGTACTTC. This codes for CASSTLDSRLYEQYF.

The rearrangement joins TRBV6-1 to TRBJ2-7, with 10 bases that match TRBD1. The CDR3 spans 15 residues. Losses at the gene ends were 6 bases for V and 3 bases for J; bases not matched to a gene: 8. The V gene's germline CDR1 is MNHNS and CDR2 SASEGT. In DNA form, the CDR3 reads TGTGCCAGCAGCGTGGGACAGGGGCCCTACTACGAGCAGTACTTC. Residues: CASSVGQGPYYEQYF.

The chain's CDR3 is CAWSVPWTMNTGELFF. DNA for the CDR3: TGTGCCTGGAGTGTACCTTGGACAATGAACACCGGGGAGCTGTTTTTT. This chain joins TRBV30 and TRBJ2-2; D might be TRBD1 (5 bases). Between the trimmed V and J ends, which lost 0 bases and 1 base, there was a span of 12 bases. The germline gives CDR1 GTSNPN, CDR2 SVGIG (reference sequence). The CDR3 loop spans 16 amino acids.